Presented here are 8 T cell receptor beta chains from one specimen sequenced in a study of T cell responses to AZD1222 COVID-19 vaccine. Libraries were prepared by immunoSEQ multiplex PCR; TCRdb keeps only in-frame clonotypes and omits some of them. The sample gives 120,000 to 150,000 clones, approximately 91% of which show up once; more than 1.5% is in the top ten. The specimen was peripheral blood, collected 28 days after the second AZD1222 dose. The source is an adult who received the AZD1222 COVID-19 vaccine.

The chain has TRBV19 and TRBJ1-1; TRBD1 matches at 8 bases. Germline V CDR1 and CDR2: LNHDA, SQIVND (reference sequence). The CDR3 loop spans 13 amino acids. V was pared by 5 bases and J by 10 bases, with 9 bases of the junction left unmatched. CDR3 protein: CASSLLKGQGAFF. The CDR3 DNA reads as TGTGCCAGTAGTCTGCTTAAAGGACAGGGAGCTTTCTTT.

V is TRBV9 and J is TRBJ1-2, with TRBD1 matching over 11 bases. This CDR3 is 18 amino acids long. CDR1 is SGDLS, CDR2 YYNGEE, per germline. The trim removed 4 bases at V and 9 bases at J, leaving 20 bases unmatched. Here the CDR3 DNA reads TGTGCCAGCAGCTCCCACATCCGGACAGGGGGCGCCGAACGGAGCTACACCTTC. Protein sequence: CASSSHIRTGGAERSYTF.

In DNA form, the CDR3 reads TGTGCCATCACCGGAGAAGTGAACACTGAAGCTTTCTTT. Translated, it gives CAITGEVNTEAFF. V usage is TRBV10-3 and J usage is TRBJ1-1; D ambiguous. CDR3 size: 13 residues. The germline V and J ends were trimmed by 7 bases and 0 bases, with 9 bases remaining between them. The germline gives CDR1 ENHRY, CDR2 SYGVKD.

The chain uses TRBV3-1 (or the pseudogene TRBV3-2) and TRBJ1-3; possible D gene TRBD1, 6 bases. The CDR3 is made up of 15 amino acids. The V end was cut by 1 base, the J end by 0 bases, with 7 bases between. Germline values: CDR1 LGHDT, CDR2 YNNKEL (reference sequence). The CDR3 DNA reads as TGTGCCAGCAGCCAAGGGACAGCCTCTGGAAACACCATATATTTT. Protein sequence: CASSQGTASGNTIYF.

This chain connects TRBV28 to TRBJ1-1; the D gene is possibly TRBD1 (5 bases). The V end was cut by 6 bases, the J end by 11 bases, with 25 bases between. Per the germline V gene, CDR1 is MDHEN and CDR2 is SYDVKM. This CDR3 has 15 residues. DNA for the CDR3: TGTGCCAGCAGCCCACACCCATTGACAGCCTCTGGGGCTTTCTTT. This translates into CASSPHPLTASGAFF.

The chain carries TRBV3-1 (or the pseudogene TRBV3-2) and TRBJ2-7; TRBD2 agrees at 9 bases. After removal of 4 bases from V and 4 bases from J, the junction contained 5 bases not matched to a gene. The CDR3 has 14 amino acids. The V gene's germline CDR1 is LGHDT and CDR2 YNNKEL (reference sequence). The CDR3 is CASSRPSGGYEQYF. CDR3 nucleotides: TGTGCCAGCAGCCGCCCCAGCGGGGGGTACGAGCAGTACTTC.

V is TRBV27 and J is TRBJ1-5; no reliable D call. This CDR3 is built from 16 residues. Germline V gene data show CDR1 as MNHEY and CDR2 as SMNVEV (reference sequence). V lost 5 bases, J lost 2 bases, and 16 bases lay in between. The CDR3, as DNA: TGTGCCAGCAGTCAACAGAAAGGGATACGCAATCAGCCCCAGCATTTT. Translated: CASSQQKGIRNQPQHF.

V gene TRBV18 combines with J gene TRBJ2-1; 7 bases map to TRBD1. Losses at the gene ends were 6 bases for V and 7 bases for J; bases not matched to a gene: 3. Germline CDR1 reads KGHSH; CDR2 reads LQKENI. The CDR3 sequence is 12 residues long. CDR3 sequence reads: CASSKDRNEQFF. CDR3 sequence (DNA): TGTGCCAGCTCTAAGGACAGGAATGAGCAGTTCTTC.